This TCR beta chain was obtained from a study of T cell responses to AZD1222 COVID-19 vaccine. General study results and limits: Epitopes outside B.1.351 and B.1.1.7 mutated regions reportedly drew nearly half of spike TCRs. Spike-specific TCR repertoires showed rising breadth and depth after two AZD1222 doses. Donors were largely white British and mainly female; clonal diversity was possibly underestimated. Seropositive status at baseline applied to only five to seven AZD1222 recipients.

The V end lost 6 bases, the J end lost 4 bases, and 21 bases lay between the germline ends. This CDR3 comprises 16 residues. Germline V gene lookup returns CDR1 MDHEN and CDR2 SYDVKM. Sequenced by immunoSEQ multiplex PCR; TCRdb stores in-frame clones only, minus some. Its clone listing holds over 140,000 clones. In the case of this clone: The antigen is not known.

Input material: peripheral blood. The chain uses TRBV28 and TRBJ1-2, with D possibly being TRBD1 (6 bases). The source is an adult in good health. CDR3 region: CASRPGGDTIFYGYTF. DNA of the CDR3: TGTGCCAGCAGGCCGGGGGGGGACACCATTTTCTATGGCTACACCTTC.